The source of this T cell receptor beta chain is a study of T cell responses to AZD1222 COVID-19 vaccine. Points from the study as a whole: The CD4 TCRs associated with vaccination extended across spike and predominated at 160-218 and 743-854. In all cases, repertoires were sampled only after the peak T cell response.

CDR3 length: 11 residues. The V gene's germline CDR1 is MNHEY and CDR2 SVGAGI. Trimming removed 4 bases at V and 8 bases at J, with 6 bases between. As concerns this clone: Its antigen is not known.

Only in-frame clones appear in the TCRdb table, and some are missing; sequencing was by immunoSEQ multiplex PCR. This sample has about 180,000 clones; 90% to 95% occur once, and the top ten carry roughly 1%. The receptor was derived from an adult who received the MenACWY meningococcal vaccine as a control. The material sequenced was peripheral blood, taken 28 days after the second dose of the MenACWY control vaccine. The rearrangement links TRBV6-5 to TRBJ1-5; D call uncertain. The CDR3 loop reads CASSSGEPQHF. The CDR3 bases are TGTGCCAGCAGTTCCGGGGAGCCCCAGCATTTT.